The next 5 T cell receptor beta chains were all read from a single sample in a study of vaccination and CD4 T cells after COVID-19. For these receptors, no antigen is known. Treatment given: roughly 10-day PBMC culture with coronavirus spike peptide pools or control peptides (ViraFEST assay). With the Oncomine TCR Beta short-read assay, DNA from cultured CD4+ T cells was sequenced. Each CDR3 protein is one row after TCRdb ran MiXCR on the PCR reads. Here the sample spans about 11,000 distinct CDR3 sequences, roughly 30% being singletons. Material: CD4+ T cells from blood, cultured in vitro. All receptors derive from a human donor who had recovered from COVID-19.

The chain combines TRBV2 with TRBJ1-2; 7 positions agree with TRBD1. The CDR3 extends over 12 amino acids. Germline CDR1 reads SNHLY; CDR2 reads FYNNEI. The trim removed 8 bases at V and 1 base at J, leaving 1 base unmatched. The CDR3 sequence is CASGTDNYGYTF. CDR3 sequence (DNA): TGTGCCAGCGGGACAGATAACTATGGCTACACCTTC.

This clonotype appeared a few times. The genes are TRBV20-1 and TRBJ2-7; 7 bases match TRBD1. Losses at the gene ends were 1 base for V and 0 bases for J; bases not matched to a gene: 9. The CDR3 has 16 amino acids. Germline loops: CDR1 DFQATT, CDR2 SNEGSKA (reference sequence). CDR3 in amino acids: CSARVARQGDSYEQYF. In DNA form, the CDR3 reads TGCAGTGCTAGAGTCGCCCGACAGGGTGACTCCTACGAGCAGTACTTC.

V is TRBV11-3 and J is TRBJ2-5; 9 nucleotides line up with TRBD2. The V and J ends lost 1 base and 1 base, in that order; junction bases with no gene match: 7. CDR3 size: 17 residues. In germline, CDR1 is SGHNT, CDR2 YENEEA. In DNA form, the CDR3 reads TGTGCCAGCAGCTTAGGGCGCGGGAGGGGGATCCAAGAGACCCAGTACTTC. Protein: CASSLGRGRGIQETQYF.

This clonotype has more than one count but fewer than ten. The gene calls are TRBV5-8 and TRBJ1-2, with 9 bases that match TRBD1. There are 16 residues in the CDR3. The germline gives CDR1 SGHTS, CDR2 YDEGEE. V shed 4 bases and J 5 bases; nucleotides not matched to a gene: 12. DNA of the CDR3: TGTGCCAGCAGCACAGCCCGGGACAGGGAGTGGTATGGCTACACCTTC. Protein sequence: CASSTARDREWYGYTF.

This clonotype is labeled medium-sized. The gene calls are TRBV15 and TRBJ1-5, with D hard to call. Germline V gene lookup returns CDR1 LNHNV and CDR2 YYDKDF (reference sequence). The V end lost 0 bases, the J end lost 4 bases, and 13 bases lay between the germline ends. This CDR3 has 16 residues. CDR3: CATSRDRGRENQPQHF. The CDR3 nucleotides read TGTGCCACCAGCAGAGATCGTGGCAGAGAGAATCAGCCCCAGCATTTT.